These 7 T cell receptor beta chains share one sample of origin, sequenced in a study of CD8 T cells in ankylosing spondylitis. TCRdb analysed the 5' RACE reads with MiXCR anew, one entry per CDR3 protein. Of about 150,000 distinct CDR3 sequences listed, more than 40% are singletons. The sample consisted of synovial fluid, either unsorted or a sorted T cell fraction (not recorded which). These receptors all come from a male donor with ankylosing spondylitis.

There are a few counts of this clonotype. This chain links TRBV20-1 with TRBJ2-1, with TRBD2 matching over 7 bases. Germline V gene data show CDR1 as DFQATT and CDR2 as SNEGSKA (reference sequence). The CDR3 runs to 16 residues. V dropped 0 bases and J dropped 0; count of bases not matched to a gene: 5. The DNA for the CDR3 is TGCAGTGCTAGAGATTTCGGGGGGTCCTCCTACAATGAGCAGTTCTTC. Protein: CSARDFGGSSYNEQFF.

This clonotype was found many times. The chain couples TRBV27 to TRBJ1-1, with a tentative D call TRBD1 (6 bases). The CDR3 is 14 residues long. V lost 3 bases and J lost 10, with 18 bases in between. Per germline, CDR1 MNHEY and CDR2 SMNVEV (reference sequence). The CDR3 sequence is CASSLSSRGTGAFF. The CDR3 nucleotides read TGTGCCAGCAGTTTGAGTAGCAGGGGTACCGGAGCTTTCTTT.

Here the CDR3 DNA reads TGCGCCAGCAGCTTGACAGGGTGGGGGCACACTGAAGCTTTCTTT. The encoded protein is CASSLTGWGHTEAFF. The rearrangement uses TRBV5-1 and TRBJ1-1; maybe TRBD1 (6 bases). CDR1 is SGHRS and CDR2 is YFSETQ in the germline V gene. The CDR3 is 15 amino acids. Trimming took off 1 base at V and 3 bases at J, with 13 bases between the two ends.

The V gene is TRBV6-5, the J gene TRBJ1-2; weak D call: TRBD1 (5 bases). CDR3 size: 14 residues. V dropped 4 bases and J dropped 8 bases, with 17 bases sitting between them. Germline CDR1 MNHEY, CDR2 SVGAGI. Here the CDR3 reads CASSSSGTLRGYTF. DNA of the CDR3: TGTGCCAGCAGTTCCTCGGGGACTTTACGGGGCTACACCTTC.

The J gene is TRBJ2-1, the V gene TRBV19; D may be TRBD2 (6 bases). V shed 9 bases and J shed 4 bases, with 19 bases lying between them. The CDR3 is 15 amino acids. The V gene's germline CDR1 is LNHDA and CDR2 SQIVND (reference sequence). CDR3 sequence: CASKIRLEPYNEQFF. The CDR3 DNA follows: TGTGCCAGCAAGATACGACTAGAACCATACAATGAGCAGTTCTTC.

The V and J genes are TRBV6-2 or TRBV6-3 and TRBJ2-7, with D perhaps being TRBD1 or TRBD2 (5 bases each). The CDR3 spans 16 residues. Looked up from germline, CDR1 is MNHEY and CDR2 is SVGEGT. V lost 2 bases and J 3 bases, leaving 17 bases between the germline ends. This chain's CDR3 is CASSYGFGTVLYEQYF. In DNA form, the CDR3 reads TGTGCCAGCAGTTACGGTTTCGGGACGGTGCTCTACGAGCAGTACTTC.

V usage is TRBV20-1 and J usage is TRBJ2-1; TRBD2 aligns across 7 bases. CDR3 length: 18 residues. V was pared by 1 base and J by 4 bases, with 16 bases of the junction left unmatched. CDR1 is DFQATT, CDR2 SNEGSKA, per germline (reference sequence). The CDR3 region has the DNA TGCAGTGCTAGAGTACGGATGACTAGCCCAAATGATTACAATGAGCAGTTCTTC. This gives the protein CSARVRMTSPNDYNEQFF.